This passage covers 26 T cell receptor beta chains from one sample sequenced in a study of shared clonotypes between healthy human individuals. Clones were read by immunoSEQ multiplex PCR, and TCRdb kept only the in-frame ones, dropping some. The data show around 2.3 million clones, almost 96% seen once. The specimen sequenced was naive CD4+ T cells sorted from blood. Stated subset: CD45RA+ positively selected. The receptors derive from a man between 18 and 35 years old in good health.

The CDR3 sequence: CASSQGDRDYEQYF. The CDR3 coding sequence is TGCGCCAGCAGCCAAGGGGACAGGGACTACGAGCAGTACTTC. The J gene is TRBJ2-7, the V gene TRBV4-3, with 9 bases fitting TRBD1. Germline-derived CDR1 and CDR2 are LGHNA and YSLEER. J gave up 3 bases and V 1 base, and 1 base lay outside the gene matches. This CDR3 region has 14 residues.

This chain joins TRBV10-1 and TRBJ1-1; no reliable D call. CDR3 length: 14 amino acids. The germline CDR1 and CDR2 sequences are WNHNN and SYGVQD (reference sequence). V was pared by 6 bases and J by 4 bases, with 15 bases between. CDR3 amino acids: CASSSDTSSTEAFF. CDR3 nucleotides: TGCGCCAGCAGCTCCGACACGTCGTCCACTGAAGCTTTCTTT.

V is TRBV6-5 and J is TRBJ1-3; a possible D gene is TRBD1 (6 bases). The germline gives CDR1 MNHEY, CDR2 SVGAGI. V was clipped by 6 bases and J by 0 bases, with 12 bases between them. CDR3 length equals 15 residues. For the CDR3, the DNA is TGTGCCAGCAGATCCCTACAGGGCTCTGGAAACACCATATATTTT. Protein sequence: CASRSLQGSGNTIYF.

This clone was picked up one time. This chain uses TRBV10-3 with TRBJ2-6; 8 positions match TRBD1. The length of the CDR3 is 17 residues. V was pared by 3 bases and J by 3 bases, with 7 bases of the junction left unmatched. Germline loops: CDR1 ENHRY, CDR2 SYGVKD. CDR3 bases: TGTGCCATCAGTGATCCCAGGGGGCAAATTGGGGCCAACGTCCTGACTTTC. This encodes CAISDPRGQIGANVLTF.

Only a few counts were recorded for this clone. The rearrangement uses TRBV27 and TRBJ1-1; the D is unclear. Germline values: CDR1 MNHEY, CDR2 SMNVEV (reference sequence). Trimming removed 1 base at V and 1 base at J, with 10 bases between. The CDR3 is 15 residues long. The CDR3 nucleotides are TGTGCCAGCAGTTTATACCCCTTAGGGAACACTGAAGCTTTCTTT. Translated, it gives CASSLYPLGNTEAFF.

This rearrangement joins TRBV9 to TRBJ2-7; the match to TRBD2 covers 15 bases. This CDR3 comprises 16 residues. CDR1 and CDR2 from the germline V gene are SGDLS and YYNGEE. The V segment lost 2 bases and the J segment 5 bases; nucleotides outside the gene matches: 5. CDR3 DNA sequence: TGTGCCAGCAGCGTTGGGACTAGCGGGGGGTTACACGAGCAGTACTTC. Translated, it gives CASSVGTSGGLHEQYF.

The chain carries TRBV7-2 and TRBJ1-6; the D gene is possibly TRBD1 (6 bases). V lost 6 bases to trimming and J lost 7 bases, with 10 bases between them. CDR3 length equals 13 residues. Germline lookup yields CDR1 SGHTA and CDR2 FQGNSA. The CDR3 here is CASSGQLNSPLHF. The DNA of the CDR3 is TGTGCCAGCAGTGGACAGCTCAATTCACCCCTCCACTTT.

The chain recombines TRBV11-2 with TRBJ1-3; 12 nucleotides align to TRBD1. The V segment lost 5 bases and the J segment 2 bases; nucleotides outside the gene matches: 10. The CDR3 loop spans 18 amino acids. Germline V lookup: CDR1 SGHAT, CDR2 FQNNGV. As DNA, the CDR3 is TGTGCCAGCAGCCGCCGTGGGACAGGGGGCGCGCCTGGAAACACCATATATTTT. It specifies CASSRRGTGGAPGNTIYF. Variable domain in full (rest from reference TRBV11-2 and TRBJ1-3): EAGVAQSPRYKIIEKRQSVAFWCNPISGHATLYWYQQILGQGPKLLIQFQNNGVVDDSQLPKDRFSAERLKGVDSTLKIQPAKLEDSAVYLCASSRRGTGGAPGNTIYFGEGSWLTVV.

The count of this clone is one. The chain couples TRBV5-1 to TRBJ2-7; TRBD1 agrees at 8 bases. This CDR3 is 12 amino acids long. The trim removed 3 bases at V and 5 bases at J, leaving 1 base unmatched. The germline V gene has CDR1 SGHRS and CDR2 YFSETQ. The CDR3 reads CASSWDRNEQYF. DNA of the CDR3: TGCGCCAGCAGCTGGGACAGGAACGAGCAGTACTTC.

J is TRBJ1-5 and V is TRBV7-3; D perhaps matches TRBD1 (5 bases). The ends were cut back, 5 bases at V and 9 bases at J, with 14 bases in the middle. There are 13 residues in the CDR3. CDR1 and CDR2 from the germline V gene are SGHTA and FQGTGA. CDR3 coding DNA: TGTGCCAGCAGCCCGGGACCGACCCTGCCCCAGCATTTT. Amino acid sequence: CASSPGPTLPQHF.

CDR3 DNA sequence: TGTGCCAGCAGCGCAGCAGACTACACCCGCACAGATACGCAGTATTTT. Translating gives CASSAADYTRTDTQYF. This chain links TRBV9 with TRBJ2-3; tentatively, D is TRBD2 (5 bases). V dropped 3 bases and J dropped 1 base, with 15 bases sitting between them. CDR3 length equals 16 residues. Germline V gene lookup returns CDR1 SGDLS and CDR2 YYNGEE.

The chain links TRBV11-3 to TRBJ2-7; the match to TRBD2 covers 7 bases. V shed 0 bases and J 2 bases; nucleotides not matched to a gene: 4. The germline gives CDR1 SGHNT, CDR2 YENEEA. The CDR3 is made up of 15 amino acids. CDR3 sequence (DNA): TGTGCCAGCAGCTTAGAGGGCGGGGGAGCCTACGAGCAGTACTTC. Residues: CASSLEGGGAYEQYF.

This sequence joins TRBV18 and TRBJ1-1; the D is unclear. This CDR3 comprises 18 residues. Per germline, CDR1 KGHSH and CDR2 LQKENI. V lost 0 bases and J 1 base, leaving 18 bases between the germline ends. Here the CDR3 DNA reads TGTGCCAGCTCACCACCGGTAGGGTCTCTGAGAGGGAACACTGAAGCTTTCTTT. It encodes CASSPPVGSLRGNTEAFF.

The rearrangement uses TRBV19 and TRBJ2-7; 7 nucleotides align to TRBD1. The CDR3 has 15 amino acids. The germline V gene has CDR1 LNHDA and CDR2 SQIVND (reference sequence). Unmatched junction bases numbered 7, after V lost 1 base and J lost 4 bases. The CDR3, as DNA: TGTGCCAGTAGTATAGTCGCAGGGGGAAATTACGAGCAGTACTTC. Its translation is CASSIVAGGNYEQYF.

V usage is TRBV11-2 and J usage is TRBJ2-5; 9 bases match TRBD1. Germline V gene data show CDR1 as SGHAT and CDR2 as FQNNGV. The CDR3 totals 16 residues. V lost 2 bases to trimming and J lost 4 bases; unmatched junction nucleotides: 8. The CDR3 spells CASSLLGTGFGETQYF. The CDR3 region has the DNA TGTGCCAGCAGCTTACTTGGGACAGGGTTTGGAGAGACCCAGTACTTC.

The chain links TRBV11-2 to TRBJ2-1; D gene unclear. Per the germline V gene, CDR1 is SGHAT and CDR2 is FQNNGV. V gave up 1 base and J gave up 10 bases, with 14 bases separating them. This CDR3 comprises 14 residues. The CDR3 DNA reads TGTGCCAGCAGCTTAGGTCTGGCCCGGCGGGAGCAGTTCTTC. Its protein product is CASSLGLARREQFF.

Comments on this clone: Additional DNA sequences in this sample encode the identical CDR3. The J gene is TRBJ2-1, the V gene TRBV18, with D unclear. There are 11 residues in the CDR3. The ends were cut back, 3 bases at V and 8 bases at J, with 5 bases in the middle. Germline V gives CDR1 KGHSH, CDR2 LQKENI. The CDR3 reads CASSPLDEQFF. CDR3 sequence (DNA): TGTGCCAGCTCACCCTTAGATGAGCAGTTCTTC. Using reference TRBV18 and TRBJ2-1 for the parts outside the CDR3, the full variable domain is NAGVMQNPRHLVRRRGQEARLRCSPMKGHSHVYWYRQLPEEGLKFMVYLQKENIIDESGMPKERFSAEFPKEGPSILRIQQVVRGDSAAYFCASSPLDEQFFGPGTRLTVL.

V gene TRBV10-3 combines with J gene TRBJ2-3; 10 bases match TRBD2. V was clipped by 6 bases and J by 4 bases; unmatched bases: 4. This CDR3 spans 14 amino acids. The germline CDR1 and CDR2 sequences are ENHRY and SYGVKD. The CDR3: CAISTGTSADTQYF. The CDR3 DNA is TGTGCCATCAGCACCGGGACTAGCGCAGATACGCAGTATTTT.

This chain links TRBV20-1 with TRBJ1-1; D not certain. Germline V gives CDR1 DFQATT, CDR2 SNEGSKA (reference sequence). The CDR3 is made up of 11 amino acids. V lost 1 base and J 5 bases, leaving 5 bases between the germline ends. The CDR3 DNA sequence: TGCAGTGCTAGAGTGGTTACTGAAGCTTTCTTT. It specifies CSARVVTEAFF.

The V and J genes are TRBV11-2 and TRBJ1-6, with 10 bases fitting TRBD1. CDR3 length equals 14 residues. V shed 4 bases and J 12 bases; nucleotides not matched to a gene: 6. Germline V CDR1 and CDR2: SGHAT, FQNNGV. CDR3 region: CASSSTGGAGPLHF. DNA for the CDR3: TGTGCCAGCAGCTCGACAGGGGGCGCAGGACCCCTCCACTTT.

The chain employs TRBV7-2 and TRBJ1-6; no clear D. The CDR3 extends over 15 amino acids. Trimming took off 5 bases at V and 10 bases at J, with 18 bases between the two ends. Germline CDR1 reads SGHTA; CDR2 reads FQGNSA. The CDR3, as DNA: TGTGCCAGCAGCGATGGACCGGGGTGGGGATCACCCCTCCACTTT. This gives the protein CASSDGPGWGSPLHF.

V is TRBV5-1 and J is TRBJ1-2; D is perhaps TRBD1 (6 bases). In germline, CDR1 is SGHRS, CDR2 YFSETQ. The germline V and J ends were trimmed by 4 bases and 0 bases, with 13 bases remaining between them. This CDR3 has 15 residues. This CDR3 is CASSPTGLSNYGYTF. The CDR3 nucleotides read TGCGCCAGCAGCCCTACAGGGTTATCTAACTATGGCTACACCTTC.

The rearrangement joins TRBV7-6 to TRBJ2-5; 14 positions match TRBD2. The germline V gene has CDR1 SGHVS and CDR2 FNYEAQ. This CDR3 has 17 residues. V gave up 7 bases and J gave up 5 bases; unmatched junction bases: 12. The CDR3 sequence is CASTPPGLAGAVETQYF. CDR3 bases: TGTGCCAGCACCCCTCCGGGACTAGCGGGAGCCGTGGAGACCCAGTACTTC.

This chain links TRBV28 with TRBJ1-2; 8 nucleotides align to TRBD1. This CDR3 comprises 14 residues. V lost 9 bases to trimming and J lost 2 bases; unmatched junction nucleotides: 8. Germline lookup yields CDR1 MDHEN and CDR2 SYDVKM. The CDR3 loop is CASHGQGVNYGYTF. The CDR3 bases are TGTGCCAGTCATGGACAGGGAGTGAACTATGGCTACACCTTC.

The rearrangement links TRBV29-1 to TRBJ1-5, with D perhaps TRBD1 (6 bases). The CDR3 is 14 residues long. Germline CDR1 and CDR2: SQVTM and ANQGSEA. The ends were cut back, 7 bases at V and 3 bases at J, with 16 bases in the middle. This CDR3 reads CSGWEGVTNQPQHF. Written as DNA, the CDR3 is TGCAGCGGGTGGGAGGGGGTAACCAATCAGCCCCAGCATTTT.

The rearrangement links TRBV10-1 to TRBJ2-7; the match to TRBD1 covers 9 bases. Per the germline V gene, CDR1 is WNHNN and CDR2 is SYGVQD (reference sequence). V was clipped by 6 bases and J by 2 bases; unmatched bases: 14. The CDR3 totals 17 residues. CDR3 residues: CASSHVQRDRETYEQYF. Here the CDR3 DNA reads TGCGCCAGCAGCCACGTACAGCGGGACAGGGAGACCTACGAGCAGTACTTC.